This TCR beta chain was observed in a study of T cells in Graves' hyperthyroidism and ophthalmopathy. On the study more broadly: Peripheral blood was drawn at first diagnosis, prior to all treatment. Study observations and caveats: Most clonotypes expanded in thyroid above 0.001 were likewise present in blood.

This clonotype was detected many times. Its antigen is unknown. Amplification targeted TCR beta CDR3 regions from RNA transcripts. HTBI primers were the set used in a first-round RT-PCR of the TCR CDR3. TCRdb called the multiplex PCR reads again in MiXCR, with one record for every CDR3 protein. The sample yields around 97,000 distinct CDR3 sequences, 47% seen once. The germline V and J ends were trimmed by 6 bases and 8 bases, with 13 bases remaining between them. There are 13 residues in the CDR3. Germline CDR1 reads MGHRA; CDR2 reads YSYEKL. The definition of stable Graves' hyperthyroidism was no ophthalmopathy progression within 18 months. Those with hyperthyroidism were 18 to 65 years old, newly diagnosed, and ill for under 2 months.

The sequence was obtained from a man between 40 and 49 years old with Graves' hyperthyroidism. The J gene is TRBJ1-4, the V gene TRBV4-1; D unresolved. Sequenced input: blood. CDR3 nucleotides: TGCGCCAGCAGTATTCTGGGTGGGGAAAAACTGTTTTTT. It yields the protein CASSILGGEKLFF.